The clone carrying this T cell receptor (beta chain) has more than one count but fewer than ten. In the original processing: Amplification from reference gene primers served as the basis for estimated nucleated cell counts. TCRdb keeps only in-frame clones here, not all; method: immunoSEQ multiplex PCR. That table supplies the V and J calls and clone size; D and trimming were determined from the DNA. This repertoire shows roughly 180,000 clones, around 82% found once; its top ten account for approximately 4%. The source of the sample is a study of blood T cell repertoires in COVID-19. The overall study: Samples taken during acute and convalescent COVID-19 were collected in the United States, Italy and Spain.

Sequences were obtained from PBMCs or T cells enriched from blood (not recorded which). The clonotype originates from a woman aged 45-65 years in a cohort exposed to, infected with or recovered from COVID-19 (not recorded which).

The CDR3 sequence: CASSPRDTKREQYF. In nucleotides, the CDR3 is TGTGCCAGCAGTCCTAGGGACACAAAACGGGAGCAGTACTTC. The genes are TRBV6-5 and TRBJ2-7; TRBD1 might be the D (6 bases). Germline V gene lookup returns CDR1 MNHEY and CDR2 SVGAGI. The CDR3 length is 14 residues. Deletions cut 5 bases from V and 7 bases from J, with 18 bases between.